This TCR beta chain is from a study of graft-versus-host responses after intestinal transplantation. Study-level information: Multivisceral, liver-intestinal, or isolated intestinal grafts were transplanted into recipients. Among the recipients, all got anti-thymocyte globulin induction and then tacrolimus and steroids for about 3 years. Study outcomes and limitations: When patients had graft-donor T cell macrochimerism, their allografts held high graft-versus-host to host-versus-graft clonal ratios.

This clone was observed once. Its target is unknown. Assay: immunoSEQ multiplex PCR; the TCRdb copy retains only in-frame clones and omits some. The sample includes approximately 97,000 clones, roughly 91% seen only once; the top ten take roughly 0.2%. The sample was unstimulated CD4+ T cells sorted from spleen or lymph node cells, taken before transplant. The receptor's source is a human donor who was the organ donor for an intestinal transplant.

DNA of the CDR3: TGTGCCAGCTCCCCGGCGGGCAATCAGCCCCAGCATTTT. Protein sequence: CASSPAGNQPQHF. This chain links TRBV18 with TRBJ1-5; D remains ambiguous. Germline loops: CDR1 KGHSH, CDR2 LQKENI. The CDR3 covers 13 residues. Trimming stripped 6 bases from V and 2 bases from J, with 8 bases between.